The 24 T cell receptor beta chains listed next were all sequenced from one sample in a study of a mutant IDH1 vaccine in newly diagnosed glioma. Time point reported: week 35, safety follow-up. Vaccinated patients received 300 ug of mutant IDH1 20-mer peptide per dose, with topical imiquimod. No antigens are known for them. The method was immunoSEQ multiplex PCR; TCRdb's version includes in-frame clones alone and lacks a portion of them. Of around 32,000 clones listed, around 80% were seen once; the top ten hold roughly 3.2%. Sequenced material: PBMCs, taken from a glioma patient whose treatment included an IDH1 peptide vaccine. The origin of the receptors is a man aged 35 to 55 with glioma. Some clones in this sample may be carry-over from other donors' samples.

The CDR3 DNA reads TGTGCCAGTAACCCCTCGACAGGGGGCGAGTCTAACTATGGCTACACCTTC. The encoded protein is CASNPSTGGESNYGYTF. The chain recombines TRBV19 with TRBJ1-2; 10 bases agree with TRBD1. This CDR3 is built from 17 residues. Germline CDR1 and CDR2: LNHDA and SQIVND (reference sequence). V was pared by 7 bases and J by 0 bases, with 11 bases of the junction left unmatched.

The CDR3 sequence: CASSLRGLAAFF. The CDR3 DNA sequence: TGTGCCAGCAGTTTACGGGGGCTTGCAGCTTTCTTT. The V call is TRBV28, the J call TRBJ1-1; D possibly corresponds to TRBD1 (6 bases). CDR3 length: 12 residues. V was pared by 2 bases and J by 10 bases, with 11 bases between. Germline-derived CDR1 and CDR2 are MDHEN and SYDVKM. The full variable domain, its missing parts supplied by reference TRBV28 and TRBJ1-1, is DVKVTQSSRYLVKRTGEKVFLECVQDMDHENMFWYRQDPGLGLRLIYFSYDVKMKEKGDIPEGYSVSREKKERFSLILESASTNQTSMYLCASSLRGLAAFFGQGTRLTVV.

The V call is TRBV6-5, the J call TRBJ1-1; D unclear. The V end was cut by 0 bases, the J end by 2 bases, with 7 bases between. Per the germline V gene, CDR1 is MNHEY and CDR2 is SVGAGI. CDR3 length equals 14 residues. CDR3 loop: CASSYSESNTEAFF. For the CDR3, the DNA is TGTGCCAGCAGTTACTCTGAAAGCAACACTGAAGCTTTCTTT.

A few counts support this clone. V usage is TRBV29-1 and J usage is TRBJ2-7; TRBD1 is a possible D gene (6 bases). V was clipped by 4 bases and J by 4 bases, with 20 bases between them. Per the germline V gene, CDR1 is SQVTM and CDR2 is ANQGSEA. The CDR3 contains 15 residues. The CDR3 here is CSVVLRGTPSYEQYF. In DNA form, the CDR3 reads TGCAGCGTTGTTTTAAGGGGGACACCATCTTACGAGCAGTACTTC.

This chain uses TRBV7-2 with TRBJ2-7; TRBD2 is a possible D gene (5 bases). CDR1 is SGHTA, CDR2 FQGNSA, per germline. The CDR3 contains 12 residues. With 4 bases removed from V and 9 bases from J, the gap between germline ends came to 13 bases. The chain's CDR3 is CASSSPPSRQYF. CDR3 in DNA: TGTGCCAGCAGCTCGCCCCCTAGCCGGCAGTACTTC.

The CDR3 sequence: CSVKGDRGAPLHF. CDR3 bases: TGCAGCGTCAAGGGGGACAGGGGGGCACCCCTCCACTTT. This chain connects TRBV29-1 to TRBJ1-6, with TRBD1 identical over 11 bases. V lost 6 bases, J lost 11 bases, and 6 bases stayed unmatched. Germline V gene sequence: CDR1 SQVTM, CDR2 ANQGSEA. The CDR3 is made up of 13 amino acids.

V usage is TRBV27 and J usage is TRBJ1-2; D unresolved. Germline V gene sequence: CDR1 MNHEY, CDR2 SMNVEV (reference sequence). Trimming took off 0 bases at V and 4 bases at J, with 12 bases between the two ends. The CDR3 totals 15 residues. The CDR3 region is CASSLSARGIYGYTF. As DNA, the CDR3 is TGTGCCAGCAGTTTATCTGCACGAGGGATCTATGGCTACACCTTC.

This chain links TRBV5-5 with TRBJ2-3; D is ambiguous. The CDR3 sequence is 13 residues long. The V and J ends lost 1 base and 0 bases respectively, with 3 bases between them. CDR1 and CDR2 from the germline V gene are SGHKS and YYEKEE (reference sequence). CDR3 protein: CASSLPSTDTQYF. The CDR3 DNA sequence: TGTGCCAGCAGCTTGCCTAGCACAGATACGCAGTATTTT.

The chain employs TRBV30 and TRBJ1-4, with a tentative D call TRBD1 (5 bases). Trimming removed 2 bases from V and 8 bases from J, with 12 bases in between. Germline loops: CDR1 GTSNPN, CDR2 SVGIG (reference sequence). This CDR3 has 13 amino acids. The CDR3 region is CAWSFGGGEKLFF. CDR3 DNA sequence: TGTGCCTGGAGTTTTGGGGGAGGAGAAAAACTGTTTTTT.

This chain connects TRBV7-9 to TRBJ2-3; 8 bases line up with TRBD2. The V gene end was trimmed by 5 bases and the J gene end by 2 bases; junction bases not matched to a gene: 9. Per the germline V gene, CDR1 is SEHNR and CDR2 is FQNEAQ (reference sequence). The length of the CDR3 is 16 residues. The CDR3 region is CASSTASGGYTDTQYF. The DNA for the CDR3 is TGTGCCAGCAGCACCGCCAGCGGGGGATACACAGATACGCAGTATTTT.

The chain recombines TRBV10-3 with TRBJ2-2; weak D call: TRBD2 (5 bases). The germline V gene has CDR1 ENHRY and CDR2 SYGVKD. The CDR3 spans 16 residues. Trimming pared 0 bases from V and 6 bases from J, leaving 14 bases between. The DNA for the CDR3 is TGTGCCATCAGTGAGTCCCAGGATACTAGTTCCGGGGAGCTGTTTTTT. Encoded protein: CAISESQDTSSGELFF.

The genes are TRBV28 and TRBJ2-7; no definite D call. The tail of the sequence fits TRBJ2-5 better, so the J call may be wrong. Germline CDR1 MDHEN, CDR2 SYDVKM. This CDR3 contains 14 residues. The CDR3 protein is CASSPAGQQETQYF. The CDR3, as DNA: TGTGCCAGCAGCCCAGCCGGGCAGCAAGAGACCCAGTACTTC.

V usage is TRBV7-2 and J usage is TRBJ2-3; 7 bases agree with TRBD2. The CDR3 extends over 14 amino acids. Germline CDR1 and CDR2: SGHTA and FQGNSA. V shed 4 bases and J 1 base; nucleotides not matched to a gene: 2. CDR3 in DNA: TGTGCCAGCAGCTACAGCGGGGGCACAGATACGCAGTATTTT. It yields the protein CASSYSGGTDTQYF.

V gene TRBV5-4 combines with J gene TRBJ2-5; D is unresolved. V shed 0 bases and J shed 2 bases, with 8 bases lying between them. This CDR3 spans 14 amino acids. CDR1 is SGHNT and CDR2 is YYREEE in the germline V gene (reference sequence). CDR3 DNA: TGTGCCAGCAGCTTGGCCCTAGGGCAAGAGACCCAGTACTTC. It is translated as CASSLALGQETQYF.

The V gene is TRBV11-2, the J gene TRBJ2-7; 10 nucleotides align to TRBD1. The V and J ends lost 8 bases and 0 bases, in that order; junction bases with no gene match: 7. Germline CDR1 SGHAT, CDR2 FQNNGV. The CDR3 runs to 15 residues. In DNA form, the CDR3 reads TGTGCCAGCCGCCTCCGGGACAGGGGCTCCTACGAGCAGTACTTC. Protein product: CASRLRDRGSYEQYF.

This clone has a single count. This specimen includes other DNA sequences encoding the same CDR3. The CDR3: CASSEGSNQPQHF. For the CDR3, the DNA is TGTGCCAGCAGTGAGGGGAGCAATCAGCCCCAGCATTTT. This chain connects TRBV6-4 to TRBJ1-5; D not resolved. Germline CDR1 MRHNA, CDR2 SNTAGT. V gave up 3 bases and J gave up 1 base, with 4 bases separating them. The length of the CDR3 is 13 residues.

The rearrangement uses TRBV7-9 and TRBJ1-1; D unclear. There are 13 residues in the CDR3. The ends were cut back, 1 base at V and 7 bases at J, with 10 bases in the middle. Germline-derived CDR1 and CDR2 are SEHNR and FQNEAQ (reference sequence). The CDR3 sequence is CASSLGSGNEAFF. The CDR3 coding sequence is TGTGCCAGCAGCTTAGGGTCGGGGAATGAAGCTTTCTTT.

This clone occurred a few times. This chain joins TRBV25-1 and TRBJ1-1, with TRBD1 as a possible D gene (6 bases). Germline CDR1 reads MGHDK; CDR2 reads SYGVNS. The CDR3 has 14 amino acids. Trimming left V 5 bases short and J 6 bases short, with 16 bases between. The CDR3 reads CASSRGTPGAEAFF. The CDR3 DNA follows: TGTGCCAGCAGTCGTGGGACACCAGGGGCTGAAGCTTTCTTT.

V gene TRBV6-1 combines with J gene TRBJ1-5; D uncertain. This CDR3 is 15 amino acids long. The germline V and J ends were trimmed by 6 bases and 3 bases, with 15 bases remaining between them. Looked up from germline, CDR1 is MNHNS and CDR2 is SASEGT. In DNA, the CDR3 is TGTGCCAGCAGAGAGACAAGTCTTTTCAATCAGCCCCAGCATTTT. This codes for CASRETSLFNQPQHF.

The chain employs TRBV6-4 and TRBJ1-4; the match to TRBD1 covers 12 bases. The trim removed 3 bases at V and 6 bases at J, leaving 2 bases unmatched. The CDR3 loop spans 15 amino acids. Looked up from germline, CDR1 is MRHNA and CDR2 is SNTAGT. The CDR3 region is CASSEGTGGDEKLFF. The CDR3 DNA is TGTGCCAGCAGTGAAGGGACAGGGGGCGATGAAAAACTGTTTTTT.

The CDR3 coding sequence is TGTGCCAGTAGTATCAGGGGAGACACTGAAGCTTTCTTT. Its protein is CASSIRGDTEAFF. The genes are TRBV19 and TRBJ1-1, with D possibly being TRBD1 (6 bases). The CDR3 is 13 amino acids. Per the germline V gene, CDR1 is LNHDA and CDR2 is SQIVND (reference sequence). Trimming stripped 3 bases from V and 3 bases from J, with 8 bases between. The entire variable domain, with the rest obtained from reference TRBV19 and TRBJ1-1, is as follows: DGGITQSPKYLFRKEGQNVTLSCEQNLNHDAMYWYRQDPGQGLRLIYYSQIVNDFQKGDIAEGYSVSREKKESFPLTVTSAQKNPTAFYLCASSIRGDTEAFFGQGTRLTVV.

With respect to this clone: Other DNA sequences in the sample encode the same CDR3. The J gene is TRBJ2-5, the V gene TRBV29-1; 8 nucleotides align to TRBD1. This CDR3 comprises 12 residues. Germline lookup yields CDR1 SQVTM and CDR2 ANQGSEA. The V and J ends lost 4 bases and 5 bases, in that order; junction bases with no gene match: 3. This CDR3 reads CSVAGQAETQYF. Here the CDR3 DNA reads TGCAGCGTTGCGGGACAGGCCGAGACCCAGTACTTC.

This chain joins TRBV5-1 and TRBJ1-2, with 10 bases fitting TRBD1. Trimming at V came to 0 bases and at J to 7 bases, leaving 6 bases not matched to a gene. CDR3 length equals 15 residues. Germline CDR1 SGHRS, CDR2 YFSETQ. CDR3 amino acids: CASSLGGTGARGYTF. In DNA, the CDR3 is TGCGCCAGCAGCTTGGGCGGGACAGGGGCCCGTGGCTACACCTTC.

V is TRBV11-2 and J is TRBJ1-5; possibly TRBD1 for D (5 bases). Between the trimmed V and J ends, which lost 0 bases and 5 bases, there was a span of 11 bases. The CDR3 has 15 amino acids. Germline V gene data show CDR1 as SGHAT and CDR2 as FQNNGV. The CDR3 protein is CASSLDGTLDQPQHF. Here the CDR3 DNA reads TGTGCCAGCAGCTTAGACGGGACCCTCGATCAGCCCCAGCATTTT.